Each of the 14 T cell receptor beta chains below was sequenced from the same sample in a study of T cell responses to AZD1222 COVID-19 vaccine. The data were produced by immunoSEQ multiplex PCR, yet TCRdb's version contains in-frame clones alone and is incomplete. This repertoire shows just over 90,000 clones, approximately 92% found once; its top ten account for about 2.5%. The sample in question was peripheral blood, obtained 28 days after the second AZD1222 dose. The origin of the receptors is an adult who received the AZD1222 COVID-19 vaccine.

The V call is TRBV5-1, the J call TRBJ2-2; D not resolved. V lost 0 bases and J 0 bases, leaving 3 bases between the germline ends. CDR1 is SGHRS and CDR2 is YFSETQ in the germline V gene. The CDR3 contains 14 residues. The CDR3 sequence: CASSLATNTGELFF. The DNA of the CDR3 is TGCGCCAGCAGCTTGGCTACGAACACCGGGGAGCTGTTTTTT.

J is TRBJ1-3 and V is TRBV19; a possible D gene is TRBD1 (5 bases). The CDR3 covers 15 residues. V was shortened by 6 bases and J by 0 bases, with 12 bases between the two germline ends. Germline CDR1 is LNHDA and CDR2 is SQIVND (reference sequence). The CDR3 reads CASSRQLSSGNTIYF. CDR3 coding DNA: TGTGCCAGTAGCCGACAGTTGAGCTCTGGAAACACCATATATTTT.

The CDR3 DNA sequence: TGTGCCAGCAGCGAGGGTCCAGACAGTAATGAGCAGTTCTTC. This gives the protein CASSEGPDSNEQFF. The J gene is TRBJ2-1, the V gene TRBV9; D possibly corresponds to TRBD1 (5 bases). The V and J ends lost 3 bases and 7 bases respectively, with 14 bases between them. In germline, CDR1 is SGDLS, CDR2 YYNGEE. The CDR3 consists of 14 residues.

V usage is TRBV30 and J usage is TRBJ1-2; D is undetermined. Trimming took off 2 bases at V and 6 bases at J, with 13 bases between the two ends. CDR1 GTSNPN and CDR2 SVGIG come from the germline V gene (reference sequence). The CDR3 has 13 residues. CDR3 protein: CAWSRAEFNGYTF. CDR3 nucleotide sequence: TGTGCCTGGAGTCGGGCGGAATTCAATGGCTACACCTTC.

The chain combines TRBV18 with TRBJ2-7; 8 bases fit TRBD1. With V trimmed by 3 bases and J by 3 bases, 1 base remained unmatched. This CDR3 region has 13 residues. Per the germline V gene, CDR1 is KGHSH and CDR2 is LQKENI. CDR3 DNA: TGTGCCAGCTCACCGGACAGGGTCTACGAGCAGTACTTC. Its translation is CASSPDRVYEQYF.

This chain links TRBV9 with TRBJ2-7; D possibly matches TRBD1 or TRBD2 (6 bases each). V was pared by 4 bases and J by 1 base, with 12 bases between. The CDR3 has 14 residues. The germline V gene has CDR1 SGDLS and CDR2 YYNGEE. The CDR3 bases are TGTGCCAGCAGCAGGGGGGAGATTTCCTACGAGCAGTACTTC. Its protein product is CASSRGEISYEQYF.

This clone appeared a single time. This chain links TRBV24-1 with TRBJ2-1; 10 nucleotides align to TRBD2. In germline, CDR1 is KGHDR, CDR2 SFDVKD. Losses at the gene ends were 6 bases for V and 2 bases for J; bases not matched to a gene: 3. The CDR3 sequence is 15 residues long. The CDR3 region is CATSPGTSAYNEQFF. The CDR3 DNA sequence: TGTGCCACCAGTCCCGGGACTAGCGCCTACAATGAGCAGTTCTTC.

The V and J genes are TRBV4-3 and TRBJ1-5; D perhaps matches TRBD1 (5 bases). Trimming removed 0 bases at V and 3 bases at J, with 12 bases between. Per the germline V gene, CDR1 is LGHNA and CDR2 is YSLEER. This CDR3 has 16 amino acids. The CDR3 sequence is CASSQDLNRFNQPQHF. DNA of the CDR3: TGCGCCAGCAGCCAAGATCTGAACAGGTTCAATCAGCCCCAGCATTTT.

The chain recombines TRBV12-3 or TRBV12-4 with TRBJ1-2, with D perhaps matching TRBD1 (5 bases). This CDR3 has 13 amino acids. The V end lost 6 bases, the J end lost 8 bases, and 16 bases lay between the germline ends. DNA of the CDR3: TGTGCCAGCAGCCCCGGGACCGCGTGGGGCTACACCTTC. Translation gives CASSPGTAWGYTF.

The genes are TRBV6-1 and TRBJ1-5; the D is unclear. Germline V gene data show CDR1 as MNHNS and CDR2 as SASEGT. Trimming shortened V by 2 bases and J by 7 bases, and 9 bases separated the two germline ends. CDR3 length equals 13 residues. This CDR3 reads CASSERVFQPQHF. The CDR3 DNA is TGTGCCAGCAGTGAAAGGGTTTTCCAGCCCCAGCATTTT.

The chain recombines TRBV29-1 with TRBJ2-1, with 14 bases lining up with TRBD2. V shed 0 bases, J shed 8 bases, and the junction held 9 bases outside the gene matches. The CDR3 is made up of 17 amino acids. CDR1 and CDR2 from the germline V gene are SQVTM and ANQGSEA. The CDR3 sequence: CSVEDPRGLAGAYEQFF. DNA of the CDR3: TGCAGCGTTGAAGATCCCAGGGGACTAGCGGGAGCATATGAGCAGTTCTTC.

This clone was counted a single time. This chain uses TRBV10-3 with TRBJ1-2, with 9 bases lining up with TRBD1. CDR3 length: 15 residues. V was pared by 5 bases and J by 1 base, with 5 bases of the junction left unmatched. Per germline, CDR1 ENHRY and CDR2 SYGVKD. The CDR3 sequence is CAISSQGAHNYGYTF. The CDR3 DNA sequence: TGTGCCATCAGTTCACAGGGGGCGCATAACTATGGCTACACCTTC.

V gene TRBV11-2 combines with J gene TRBJ2-1; no firm D call. Germline values: CDR1 SGHAT, CDR2 FQNNGV. The CDR3 has 15 amino acids. V lost 5 bases and J lost 5, with 16 bases in between. DNA for the CDR3: TGTGCCAGCAGCACTCGCCAAGGGCGCGACAATGAGCAGTTCTTC. Translated, it gives CASSTRQGRDNEQFF.

This sequence joins TRBV19 and TRBJ1-5; 7 bases are a match to TRBD1. Looked up from germline, CDR1 is LNHDA and CDR2 is SQIVND (reference sequence). This CDR3 contains 15 residues. After removal of 5 bases from V and 4 bases from J, the junction contained 8 bases not matched to a gene. CDR3 nucleotides: TGTGCCAGTAGTGAGTGGGACAGAGATAATCAGCCCCAGCATTTT. This encodes CASSEWDRDNQPQHF.